This entry describes one TCR beta chain. What this receptor recognizes is not known. No base quality information exists; no much larger clone differs at one position. High-throughput TCR beta sequencing profiled peripheral blood CD8+ and CD4+ T cells from healthy donors, Susac syndrome patients and multiple sclerosis patients. The multiple sclerosis controls were treatment-naive patients whose relapsing-remitting disease, either stable or active, fulfilled the revised McDonald criteria. Bulk CD8+ and CD4+ T cells were purified by magnetic negative isolation, while CD8+ TEMRA cells were enriched using FACS. Blood was drawn into EDTA tubes, processed within 24 hours, and PBMCs were isolated by density gradient centrifugation. PBMCs destined for TCR sequencing were cryopreserved in liquid nitrogen and later thawed in a 37 °C water bath. Purity of sorted or isolated CD4+, CD8+ and CD8+ TEMRA cells was at least 90%.

These data originate in a study of CD8 T cells in Susac syndrome (dated by TCRdb to between 2017 and 2020). Concerning the study at large: Repertoire sequencing was used to test whether CD8+ T cell activation and differentiation in Susac syndrome was antigen driven. The clonality of the CD8+ T cell repertoire was compared across more than 9 healthy donors, some 14 Susac syndrome patients and under 19 multiple sclerosis patients. Here is what the overall study found, with its caveats: The study acknowledged that relatively few individuals were included in the TCR sequencing and HLA analysis.

RNA was extracted with the RNeasy kit and 0.5 to 1 ug was reverse transcribed using random hexamers. The immunoSEQ multiplex PCR assay, covering 54 Vbeta and 13 Jbeta segments, was used to amplify TCR beta CDR3 regions. PCR amplification bias was corrected using a synthetic template baseline for primer optimization and computational correction. Regarding the original processing steps: Reads were assigned to V, D and J genes according to IMGT and analyzed in immunoSEQ Analyzer, with only productive sequences retained. Clonality was calculated as one minus the Shannon entropy normalized by log2 of the number of productive unique sequences. Public and private clones were assessed among the 100 most prevalent clones of each patient and control. Susac-specific clones were defined as absent from healthy and MS cohorts, 1052 published viral clones and other ImmuneACCESS disease sequences. The public sequencing data were trimmed at Q25 with fastp and processed into clonotypes with MiXCR by TCRdb, which kept only in-frame beta chains. Each entry merges the rows of one CDR3 protein and shows their most common DNA and genes. In this record, the V and J calls reflect TCRdb's handling and not the investigators' own analysis. The table for this sample lists about 440,000 distinct CDR3 sequences; around 85% of them were counted only once. The top ten clonotypes cover roughly 0.1% of the sample.

Including cysteine and phenylalanine, the CDR3 has 16 amino acids. The kept DNA is CDR3 alone, 48 bases in frame from the first base. V is clipped by 0 bases and J by 2 bases, and the sequence between their germline boundaries is 14 bases long. From the germline V gene (reference sequence), CDR1 is MNHEY and CDR2 is SMNVEV. The rearranged chain carries TRBV27 and TRBJ2-7; the D region possibly corresponds to TRBD1 (7 bases align). The clonotype comes from a human donor with multiple sclerosis. Sequenced sample: CD8+ T cells from PBMCs. In nucleotides, the sequence is TGTGCCAGCAGTTTATCTGGGCAGGGGGGAACCTACGAGCAGTACTTC. This translates into CASSLSGQGGTYEQYF.